This TCR beta chain was found in a study of T cells expressing NK-cell markers. TCRdb re-called the 5' RACE reads; one entry per CDR3 protein, DNA not given. The sample data list 300,000 to 500,000 distinct CDR3 sequences. The CDR3 runs 15 residues. From germline, CDR1 is MNHNY and CDR2 SVGAGI (reference sequence). V usage is TRBV6-6 and J usage is TRBJ2-1; absent DNA, TCRdb's TRBD2 call cannot be checked. The sequenced material came from blood T cells: a sorted CD56 or NKG2C T cell subset, CD4+ or CD8+ T cells, or bulk PBMC T cells (not recorded which). The sequence was collected from a woman in her forties or fifties in good health. The CDR3 region is CASRDTSGRAHEQFF.